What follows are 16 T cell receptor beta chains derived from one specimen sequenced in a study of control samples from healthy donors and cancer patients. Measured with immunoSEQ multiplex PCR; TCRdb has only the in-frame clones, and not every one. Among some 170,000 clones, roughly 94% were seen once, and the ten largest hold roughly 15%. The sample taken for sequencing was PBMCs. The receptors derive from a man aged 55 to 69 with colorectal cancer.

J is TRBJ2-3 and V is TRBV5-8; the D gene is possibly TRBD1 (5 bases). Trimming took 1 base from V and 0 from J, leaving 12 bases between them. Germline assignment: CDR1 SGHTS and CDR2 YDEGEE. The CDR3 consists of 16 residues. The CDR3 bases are TGTGCCAGCAGCTTGTCGCATGGGGCTAGCACAGATACGCAGTATTTT. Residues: CASSLSHGASTDTQYF. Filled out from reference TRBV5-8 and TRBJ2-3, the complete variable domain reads EAGVTQSPTHLIKTRGQQATLRCSPISGHTSVYWYQQALGLGLQFLLWYDEGEERNRGNFPPRFSGRQFPNYSSELNVNALELEDSALYLCASSLSHGASTDTQYFGPGTRLTVL.

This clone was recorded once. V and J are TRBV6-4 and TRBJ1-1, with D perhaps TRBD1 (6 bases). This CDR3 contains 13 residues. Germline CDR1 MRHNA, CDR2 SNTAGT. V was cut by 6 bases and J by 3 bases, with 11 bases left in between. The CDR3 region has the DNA TGTGCCAGCAGGCAGGGGAGGGACACTGAAGCTTTCTTT. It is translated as CASRQGRDTEAFF.

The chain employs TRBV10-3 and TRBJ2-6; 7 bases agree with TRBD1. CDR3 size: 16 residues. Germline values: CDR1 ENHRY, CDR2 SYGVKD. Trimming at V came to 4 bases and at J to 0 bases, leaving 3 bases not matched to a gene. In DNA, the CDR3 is TGTGCCATCAGTGTGGGACAGACCTCTGGGGCCAACGTCCTGACTTTC. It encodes CAISVGQTSGANVLTF.

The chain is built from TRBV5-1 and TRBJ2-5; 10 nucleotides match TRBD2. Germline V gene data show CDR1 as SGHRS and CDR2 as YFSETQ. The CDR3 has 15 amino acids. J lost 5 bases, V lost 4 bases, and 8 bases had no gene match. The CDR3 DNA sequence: TGCGCCAGCAGCCCCAGCGGGGGGGCATGGGAGACCCAGTACTTC. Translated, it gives CASSPSGGAWETQYF.

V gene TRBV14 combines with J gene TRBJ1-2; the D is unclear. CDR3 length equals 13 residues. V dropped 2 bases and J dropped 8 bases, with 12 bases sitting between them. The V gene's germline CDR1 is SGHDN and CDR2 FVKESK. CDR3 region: CASSQRLADGYTF. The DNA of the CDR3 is TGTGCCAGCAGCCAAAGGCTTGCGGACGGCTACACCTTC.

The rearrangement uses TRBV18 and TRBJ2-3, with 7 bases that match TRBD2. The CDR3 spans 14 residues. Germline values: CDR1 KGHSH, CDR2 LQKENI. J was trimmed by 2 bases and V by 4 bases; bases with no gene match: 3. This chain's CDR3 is CASSQGTNTDTQYF. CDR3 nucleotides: TGTGCCAGCTCACAGGGGACTAACACAGATACGCAGTATTTT.

CDR3 in DNA: TGTGCCTGGAGTGGAACCCTCTCAAGAGAGCAGTACTTC. This translates into CAWSGTLSREQYF. V usage is TRBV30 and J usage is TRBJ2-7, with D hard to call. Per the germline V gene, CDR1 is GTSNPN and CDR2 is SVGIG (reference sequence). The CDR3 covers 13 residues. The ends were cut back, 1 base at V and 7 bases at J, with 14 bases in the middle.

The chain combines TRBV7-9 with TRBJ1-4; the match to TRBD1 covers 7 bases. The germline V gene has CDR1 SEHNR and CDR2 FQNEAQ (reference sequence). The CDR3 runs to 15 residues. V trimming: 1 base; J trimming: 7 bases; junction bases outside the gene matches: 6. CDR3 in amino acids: CASSLGDRDLEKLFF. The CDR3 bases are TGTGCCAGCAGCTTAGGGGACAGAGATCTTGAAAAACTGTTTTTT.

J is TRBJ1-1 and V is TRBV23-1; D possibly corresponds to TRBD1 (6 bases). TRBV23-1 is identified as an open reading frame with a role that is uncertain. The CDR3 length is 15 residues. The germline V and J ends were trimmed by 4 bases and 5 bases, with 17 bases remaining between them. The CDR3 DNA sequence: TGCGCCAGCAGTCGACGGGGGCGGGTAGAGACTGAAGCTTTCTTT. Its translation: CASSRRGRVETEAFF.

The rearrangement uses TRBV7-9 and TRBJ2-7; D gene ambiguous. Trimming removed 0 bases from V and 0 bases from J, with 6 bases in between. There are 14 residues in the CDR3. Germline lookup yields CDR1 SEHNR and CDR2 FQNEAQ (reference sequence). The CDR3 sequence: CASSLAADSYEQYF. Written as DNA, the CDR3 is TGTGCCAGCAGCTTAGCGGCGGACTCCTACGAGCAGTACTTC.

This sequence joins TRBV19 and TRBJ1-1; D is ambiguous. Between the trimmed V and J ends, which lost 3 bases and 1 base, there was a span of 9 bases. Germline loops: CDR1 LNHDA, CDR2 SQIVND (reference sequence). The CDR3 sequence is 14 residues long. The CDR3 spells CASSIRSRNTEAFF. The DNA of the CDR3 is TGTGCCAGTAGTATCCGCTCGAGGAACACTGAAGCTTTCTTT.

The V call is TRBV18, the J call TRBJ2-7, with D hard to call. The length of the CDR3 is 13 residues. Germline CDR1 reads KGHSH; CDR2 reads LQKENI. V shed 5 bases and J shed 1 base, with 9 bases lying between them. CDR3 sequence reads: CASSSDFSYEQYF. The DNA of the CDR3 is TGTGCCAGCTCATCCGACTTTTCCTACGAGCAGTACTTC.

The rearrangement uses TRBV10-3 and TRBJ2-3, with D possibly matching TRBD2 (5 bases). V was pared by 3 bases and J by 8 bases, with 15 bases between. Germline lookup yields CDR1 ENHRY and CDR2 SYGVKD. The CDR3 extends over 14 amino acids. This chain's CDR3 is CAISEGLDSPTQYF. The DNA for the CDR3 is TGTGCCATCAGTGAAGGCCTGGACTCCCCTACGCAGTATTTT.

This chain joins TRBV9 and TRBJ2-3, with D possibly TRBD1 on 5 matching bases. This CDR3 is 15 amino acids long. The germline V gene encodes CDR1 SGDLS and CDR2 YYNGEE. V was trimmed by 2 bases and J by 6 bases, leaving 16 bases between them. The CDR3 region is CASSVAAVGADTQYF. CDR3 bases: TGTGCCAGCAGCGTGGCAGCCGTAGGGGCTGATACGCAGTATTTT.

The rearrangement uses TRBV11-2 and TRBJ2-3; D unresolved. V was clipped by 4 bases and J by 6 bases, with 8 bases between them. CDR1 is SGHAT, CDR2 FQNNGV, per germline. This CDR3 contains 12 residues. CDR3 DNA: TGTGCCAGCAGCTCGCAAGCGGATACGCAGTATTTT. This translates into CASSSQADTQYF. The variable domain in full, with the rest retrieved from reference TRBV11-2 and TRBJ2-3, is EAGVAQSPRYKIIEKRQSVAFWCNPISGHATLYWYQQILGQGPKLLIQFQNNGVVDDSQLPKDRFSAERLKGVDSTLKIQPAKLEDSAVYLCASSSQADTQYFGPGTRLTVL.

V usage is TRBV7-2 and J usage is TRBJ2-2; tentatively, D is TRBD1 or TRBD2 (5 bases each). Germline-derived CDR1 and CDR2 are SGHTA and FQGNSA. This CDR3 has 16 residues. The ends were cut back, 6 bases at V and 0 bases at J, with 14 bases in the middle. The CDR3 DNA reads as TGTGCCAGCAGGGACCGGGGCGGAGCGAACACCGGGGAGCTGTTTTTT. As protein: CASRDRGGANTGELFF.